Listed here are 29 T cell receptor beta chains from one sample, sequenced in a study of post-analysis software for immune sequencing data. Each TCR beta cDNA library carried unique molecular identifiers. TCRdb ran MiXCR on the PCR reads and lists one entry per CDR3 protein. Of roughly 800,000 distinct CDR3 sequences listed, under 60% are singletons. What these receptors recognize is not known. Overall study findings and caveats: Included in a set of five TRBV segments more frequent in patients than controls were TRBV5-6, TRBV5-1 and TRBV20-1.

The specimen was blood. The receptors were sampled from a girl aged 10 to 17 with multiple sclerosis.

The chain has TRBV7-6 and TRBJ2-7; 7 bases are a match to TRBD1. The V gene's germline CDR1 is SGHVS and CDR2 FNYEAQ. The V segment lost 5 bases and the J segment 3 bases; nucleotides outside the gene matches: 10. The CDR3 loop spans 15 amino acids. The CDR3: CASSLFRDRLYEQYF. CDR3 DNA: TGTGCCAGCAGCCTATTCCGGGACAGACTCTACGAGCAGTACTTC.

The V and J genes are TRBV7-9 and TRBJ2-5; D is possibly TRBD1 (5 bases). Trimming pared 5 bases from V and 1 base from J, leaving 14 bases between. The CDR3 covers 15 residues. Germline CDR1 and CDR2: SEHNR and FQNEAQ (reference sequence). CDR3 amino acids: CASSVSGQLQETQYF. CDR3 nucleotide sequence: TGTGCCAGCAGCGTTTCAGGGCAACTCCAAGAGACCCAGTACTTC.

V and J are TRBV19 and TRBJ1-1; D not resolved. The CDR3 is 11 residues long. Per the germline V gene, CDR1 is LNHDA and CDR2 is SQIVND (reference sequence). The V end lost 6 bases, the J end lost 8 bases, and 10 bases lay between the germline ends. The CDR3 DNA sequence: TGTGCCAGTAGGTACTACTCCGAAGCTTTCTTT. Amino acids: CASRYYSEAFF. Filled out from reference TRBV19 and TRBJ1-1, the complete variable domain reads DGGITQSPKYLFRKEGQNVTLSCEQNLNHDAMYWYRQDPGQGLRLIYYSQIVNDFQKGDIAEGYSVSREKKESFPLTVTSAQKNPTAFYLCASRYYSEAFFGQGTRLTVV.

This chain uses TRBV12-3 or TRBV12-4 with TRBJ1-2; weak D call: TRBD1 (5 bases). Trimming shortened V by 6 bases and J by 8 bases, and 19 bases separated the two germline ends. CDR3 size: 14 residues. The CDR3: CASRDRQNPWGYTF. Here the CDR3 DNA reads TGTGCCAGCAGAGATAGACAGAACCCTTGGGGCTACACCTTC.

In its sample, this clonotype was seen once. The chain is built from TRBV4-3 and TRBJ2-5; TRBD2 matches at 13 bases. The J segment lost 1 base and the V segment lost 1 base, leaving 3 bases of the junction unmatched. From germline, CDR1 is LGHNA and CDR2 YSLEER. The CDR3 extends over 17 amino acids. CDR3 region: CASSQGGLAGVQETQYF. The CDR3 DNA reads TGCGCCAGCAGCCAAGGTGGACTAGCGGGAGTCCAAGAGACCCAGTACTTC.

The chain links TRBV21-1 to TRBJ2-7; the tabulated D call, TRBD2, remains unverified against the DNA. TRBV21-1 is a known pseudogene. This CDR3 is built from 15 residues. This CDR3 reads CASSKGLAASYEQYF. The CDR3 DNA sequence: TGTGCCAGCAGCAAGGGCCTAGCGGCTTCCTACGAGCAGTACTTC.

V and J are TRBV2 and TRBJ1-2; a possible D gene is TRBD1 (5 bases). Trimming took 3 bases from V and 9 from J, leaving 14 bases between them. The CDR3 runs 13 residues. Germline V gene sequence: CDR1 SNHLY, CDR2 FYNNEI. The CDR3 region is CASSDPRTMRYTF. The CDR3, as DNA: TGTGCCAGCAGTGATCCGAGGACAATGCGCTACACCTTC.

This clonotype was seen more than once but under ten times. The rearrangement links TRBV7-3 to TRBJ2-3; 7 bases agree with TRBD2. Trimming at V came to 4 bases and at J to 2 bases, leaving 3 bases not matched to a gene. Germline CDR1 is SGHTA and CDR2 is FQGTGA. This CDR3 is 14 amino acids long. The CDR3 reads CASSCGSATDTQYF. The DNA for the CDR3 is TGTGCCAGCAGCTGCGGGAGTGCCACAGATACGCAGTATTTT.

The V gene is TRBV23-1, the J gene TRBJ2-7, with 8 bases aligning to TRBD1. TRBV23-1 is labeled an ORF, and its function is uncertain. Unmatched junction bases numbered 6, after V lost 2 bases and J lost 6 bases. This CDR3 is 14 amino acids long. This CDR3 is CASSQLDRVAEQYF. The CDR3 nucleotides read TGCGCCAGCAGTCAACTGGACAGGGTCGCCGAGCAGTACTTC.

This clonotype was counted a few times. The rearrangement uses TRBV6-5 and TRBJ2-7; a possible D gene is TRBD2 (5 bases). CDR1 is MNHEY and CDR2 is SVGAGI in the germline V gene. The CDR3 extends over 15 amino acids. Trimming left V 9 bases short and J 2 bases short, with 20 bases between. The CDR3 loop reads CASSGAGGETYEQYF. CDR3 nucleotide sequence: TGTGCCAGTTCGGGTGCGGGTGGAGAGACCTACGAGCAGTACTTC.

The J gene is TRBJ2-1, the V gene TRBV29-1; tentatively, D is TRBD1 (6 bases). Germline V gives CDR1 SQVTM, CDR2 ANQGSEA. This CDR3 is 13 amino acids long. The V gene lost 3 bases and the J gene lost 8 bases, with 14 bases spanning the gap. The DNA of the CDR3 is TGCAGCGTTGATGGGGGACAACGCGATGAGCAGTTCTTC. This codes for CSVDGGQRDEQFF.

The CDR3, as DNA: TGTGCCAGCAGTGCGTTTGGCTACACCTTC. Encoded protein: CASSAFGYTF. V and J are TRBV6-1 and TRBJ1-2; D gene uncertain. The CDR3 runs to 10 residues. V lost 4 bases to trimming and J lost 7 bases, with 4 bases between them. CDR1 is MNHNS, CDR2 SASEGT, per germline.

This clonotype occurred a few times. The V and J genes are TRBV5-1 and TRBJ1-4; D uncertain. Trimming cost V 4 bases and J 1 base, with 11 bases left between them. This CDR3 region has 15 residues. Germline V lookup: CDR1 SGHRS, CDR2 YFSETQ. CDR3 sequence reads: CASSGSGVTNEKLFF. The CDR3 region has the DNA TGCGCCAGCAGCGGATCGGGAGTAACTAATGAAAAACTGTTTTTT.

The chain combines TRBV29-1 with TRBJ2-7; 15 bases are shared with TRBD2. J lost 4 bases, V lost 6 bases, and 10 bases had no gene match. CDR3 length: 16 residues. Germline CDR1 reads SQVTM; CDR2 reads ANQGSEA. The CDR3 DNA reads as TGCAGCGTGGGGGGACTAGCGGGAGGAGCTGGGTACGAGCAGTACTTC. Translating gives CSVGGLAGGAGYEQYF.

The V and J genes are TRBV20-1 and TRBJ2-7; D is unclear. The J call may be mistaken, given a closer DNA end match to TRBJ2-5. Germline V lookup: CDR1 DFQATT, CDR2 SNEGSKA (reference sequence). The CDR3 loop spans 12 amino acids. CDR3 DNA sequence: TGCAGTGCTCCCGGCCCTGATGAGACCCAGTACTTC. Translating gives CSAPGPDETQYF.

This clonotype was recorded a few times. CDR3 residues: CASSPSYGEQYF. CDR3 in DNA: TGTGCCAGCAGTCCCTCGTACGGGGAGCAGTACTTC. The V gene is TRBV6-6, the J gene TRBJ2-7, with D uncertain. There are 12 residues in the CDR3. Looked up from germline, CDR1 is MNHNY and CDR2 is SVGAGI (reference sequence). V shed 5 bases and J shed 7 bases, with 12 bases lying between them.

In its sample, this clonotype was seen a few times. The chain recombines TRBV24-1 with TRBJ1-2, with TRBD1 matching 8 bases. Trimming removed 0 bases from V and 5 bases from J; junction bases left unmatched: 7. Germline CDR1 and CDR2: KGHDR and SFDVKD. This CDR3 contains 16 residues. The CDR3 reads CATSDLDQGANYGYTF. The DNA for the CDR3 is TGTGCCACCAGTGATTTGGACCAGGGGGCGAATTATGGCTACACCTTC.

The J gene is TRBJ2-1, the V gene TRBV2; D call uncertain. CDR3 length equals 13 residues. From germline, CDR1 is SNHLY and CDR2 FYNNEI. Trimming removed 6 bases at V and 7 bases at J, with 13 bases between. The chain's CDR3 is CASRYLAPNEQFF. CDR3 nucleotide sequence: TGTGCCAGCAGGTACTTAGCCCCAAATGAGCAGTTCTTC.

The chain couples TRBV5-1 to TRBJ2-5; unclear D gene. Trimming removed 5 bases at V and 5 bases at J, with 16 bases between. CDR3 length: 14 residues. Germline V CDR1 and CDR2: SGHRS, YFSETQ. The CDR3 protein is CASRVWGRIETQYF. Written as DNA, the CDR3 is TGCGCCAGCAGGGTCTGGGGAAGAATCGAGACCCAGTACTTC.

This chain uses TRBV27 with TRBJ2-4; 8 nucleotides align to TRBD1. J lost 10 bases, V lost 6 bases, and 8 bases had no gene match. Looked up from germline, CDR1 is MNHEY and CDR2 is SMNVEV (reference sequence). CDR3 length: 13 residues. The CDR3 DNA reads TGTGCCAGCAGCTCCGGACAGGGTAGGATTCAGTACTTC. Amino acids: CASSSGQGRIQYF.

V is TRBV6-1 and J is TRBJ2-1; D is tentatively TRBD1 or TRBD2 (5 bases each). CDR1 and CDR2 (germline): MNHNS, SASEGT. The ends were cut back, 7 bases at V and 8 bases at J, with 12 bases in the middle. The CDR3 has 12 residues. The CDR3 protein is CASMRGFDEQFF. The CDR3 DNA is TGTGCCAGCATGAGGGGTTTTGATGAGCAGTTCTTC.

The V gene is TRBV5-1, the J gene TRBJ2-3; a possible D gene is TRBD2 (5 bases). The V end lost 0 bases, the J end lost 0 bases, and 20 bases lay between the germline ends. The germline gives CDR1 SGHRS, CDR2 YFSETQ. The CDR3 contains 19 residues. CDR3 nucleotides: TGCGCCAGCAGCTTGGCACAAATCCTACGAGCGGAAAGCACAGATACGCAGTATTTT. It encodes CASSLAQILRAESTDTQYF.

DNA of the CDR3: TGTGCCAGCAGCAGACACCACAGGGAAGGGGGAGCTTTCTTT. Translating it yields CASSRHHREGGAFF. This chain uses TRBV11-1 with TRBJ1-1; a possible D gene is TRBD1 (6 bases). This CDR3 spans 14 amino acids. Germline loops: CDR1 SGHAT, CDR2 FQDESV (reference sequence). The V and J ends lost 5 bases and 10 bases respectively, with 20 bases between them.

The chain couples TRBV15 to TRBJ2-7; 8 bases map to TRBD2. V was pared by 3 bases and J by 4 bases, with 8 bases of the junction left unmatched. The CDR3 spans 15 residues. Germline CDR1 is LNHNV and CDR2 is YYDKDF (reference sequence). This CDR3 is CATSSARERGYEQYF. CDR3 nucleotide sequence: TGTGCCACCAGCAGTGCCAGGGAGCGGGGGTACGAGCAGTACTTC.

The chain uses TRBV4-3 and TRBJ2-2; D not certain. The ends were cut back, 0 bases at V and 6 bases at J, with 5 bases in the middle. From germline, CDR1 is LGHNA and CDR2 YSLEER. CDR3 length: 13 amino acids. The CDR3 DNA sequence: TGCGCCAGCAGCCAAGACCGGGCCGGGGAGCTGTTTTTT. It specifies CASSQDRAGELFF.

The chain links TRBV6-2 or TRBV6-3 to TRBJ2-1; the D is unclear. V lost 5 bases to trimming and J lost 4 bases, with 18 bases between them. In germline, CDR1 is MNHEY, CDR2 SVGEGT. The CDR3 is made up of 16 amino acids. The CDR3 DNA is TGTGCCAGCAGTAACCCTACCGGGCAATATTACAATGAGCAGTTCTTC. The encoded protein is CASSNPTGQYYNEQFF.

Points on this clonotype: Without the conserved terminal phenylalanine or tryptophan, this CDR3 likely stems from a read error. This chain joins TRBV13 and TRBJ2-3, with D possibly TRBD1 on 5 matching bases. Germline loops: CDR1 PRHDT, CDR2 FYEKMQ (reference sequence). The CDR3 runs 11 residues. Deletions cut 6 bases from V and 5 bases from J, with 6 bases between. The CDR3 spells CASSQGDTQYV. CDR3 coding DNA: TGTGCCAGCAGTCAGGGAGATACGCAGTATGTT.

This chain joins TRBV20-1 and TRBJ2-5; D possibly uses TRBD1 or TRBD2 (6 bases each). Trimming cost V 5 bases and J 5 bases, with 27 bases left between them. The CDR3 loop spans 17 amino acids. Germline CDR1 and CDR2: DFQATT and SNEGSKA (reference sequence). The CDR3 is CSAGTTFMGGAGETQYF. CDR3 nucleotides: TGCAGTGCTGGGACCACCTTCATGGGGGGCGCAGGGGAGACCCAGTACTTC.

The chain combines TRBV12-3 or TRBV12-4 with TRBJ2-4, with D uncertain. Near its end, the DNA agrees better with TRBJ2-7, so the J call may be wrong. This CDR3 spans 13 amino acids. The CDR3 sequence is CASSPSWTDEQYF. The CDR3, as DNA: TGTGCCAGCAGCCCCTCCTGGACGGACGAGCAGTACTTC.